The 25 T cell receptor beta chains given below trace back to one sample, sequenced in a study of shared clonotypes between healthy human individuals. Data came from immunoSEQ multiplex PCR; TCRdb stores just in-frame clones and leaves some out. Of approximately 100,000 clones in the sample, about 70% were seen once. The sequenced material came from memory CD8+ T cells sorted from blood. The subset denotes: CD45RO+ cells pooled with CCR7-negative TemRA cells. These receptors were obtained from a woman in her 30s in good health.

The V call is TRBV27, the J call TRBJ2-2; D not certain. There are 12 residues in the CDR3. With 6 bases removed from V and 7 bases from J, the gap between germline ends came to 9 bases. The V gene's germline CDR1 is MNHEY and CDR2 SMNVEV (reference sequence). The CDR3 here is CASSLVGGELFF. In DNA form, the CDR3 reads TGTGCCAGCAGCCTCGTAGGCGGGGAGCTGTTTTTT.

CDR3 in amino acids: CASSWSADQPQHF. CDR3 nucleotide sequence: TGTGCCAGTAGTTGGAGCGCGGATCAGCCCCAGCATTTT. The chain recombines TRBV19 with TRBJ1-5; the D is unclear. Per the germline V gene, CDR1 is LNHDA and CDR2 is SQIVND (reference sequence). V lost 5 bases, J lost 5 bases, and 10 bases lay in between. CDR3 size: 13 residues. The full variable domain, in which reference TRBV19 and TRBJ1-5 provide the parts outside the CDR3, is DGGITQSPKYLFRKEGQNVTLSCEQNLNHDAMYWYRQDPGQGLRLIYYSQIVNDFQKGDIAEGYSVSREKKESFPLTVTSAQKNPTAFYLCASSWSADQPQHFGDGTRLSIL.

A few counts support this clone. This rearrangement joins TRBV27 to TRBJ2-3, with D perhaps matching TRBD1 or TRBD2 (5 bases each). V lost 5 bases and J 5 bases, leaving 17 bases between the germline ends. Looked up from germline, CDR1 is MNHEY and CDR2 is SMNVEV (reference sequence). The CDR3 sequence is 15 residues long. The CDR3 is CASSRTRVGRDTQYF. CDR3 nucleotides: TGTGCCAGCAGTCGAACCAGGGTTGGGAGAGATACGCAGTATTTT.

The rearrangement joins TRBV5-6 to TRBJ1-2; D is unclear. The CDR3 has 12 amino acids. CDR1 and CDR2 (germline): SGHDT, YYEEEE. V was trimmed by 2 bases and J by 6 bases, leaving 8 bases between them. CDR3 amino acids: CASSFSLNGYTF. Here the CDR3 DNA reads TGTGCCAGCAGCTTTTCCCTTAATGGCTACACCTTC.

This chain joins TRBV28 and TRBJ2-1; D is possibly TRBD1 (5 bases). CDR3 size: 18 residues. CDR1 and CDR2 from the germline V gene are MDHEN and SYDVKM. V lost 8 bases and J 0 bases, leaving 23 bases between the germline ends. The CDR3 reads CASGRDSHVSSSYNEQFF. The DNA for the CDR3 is TGTGCCAGCGGCCGAGACAGTCACGTCTCAAGCTCCTACAATGAGCAGTTCTTC.

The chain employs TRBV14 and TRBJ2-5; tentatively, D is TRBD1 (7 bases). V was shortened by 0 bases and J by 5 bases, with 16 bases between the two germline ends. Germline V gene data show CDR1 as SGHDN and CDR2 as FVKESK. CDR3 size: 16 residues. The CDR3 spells CASSQDFGGQWETQYF. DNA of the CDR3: TGTGCCAGCAGCCAAGATTTCGGGGGACAGTGGGAGACCCAGTACTTC. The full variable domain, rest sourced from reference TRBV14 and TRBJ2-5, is EAGVTQFPSHSVIEKGQTVTLRCDPISGHDNLYWYRRVMGKEIKFLLHFVKESKQDESGMPNNRFLAERTGGTYSTLKVQPAELEDSGVYFCASSQDFGGQWETQYFGPGTRLLVL.

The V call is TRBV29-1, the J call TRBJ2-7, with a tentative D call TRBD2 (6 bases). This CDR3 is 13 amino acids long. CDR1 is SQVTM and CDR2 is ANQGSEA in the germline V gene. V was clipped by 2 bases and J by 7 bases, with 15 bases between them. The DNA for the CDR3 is TGCAGCGTTGAACCTGAGGCGGGGCGGGAGCAGTACTTC. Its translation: CSVEPEAGREQYF.

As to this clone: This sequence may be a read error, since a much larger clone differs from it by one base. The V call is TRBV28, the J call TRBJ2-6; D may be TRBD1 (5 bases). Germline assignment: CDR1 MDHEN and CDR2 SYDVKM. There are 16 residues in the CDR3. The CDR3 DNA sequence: TGTGCCAGCAGCCAATCCGCAGTGTCTGGGGCCAACGTCCCGACTTTC. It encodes CASSQSAVSGANVPTF.

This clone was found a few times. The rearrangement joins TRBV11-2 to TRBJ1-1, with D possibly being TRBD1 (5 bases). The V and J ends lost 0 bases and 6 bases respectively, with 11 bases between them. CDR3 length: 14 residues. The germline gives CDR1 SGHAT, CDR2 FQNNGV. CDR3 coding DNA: TGTGCCAGCAGCTTAGACAGCGGGGCCTCTGAAGCTTTCTTT. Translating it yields CASSLDSGASEAFF.

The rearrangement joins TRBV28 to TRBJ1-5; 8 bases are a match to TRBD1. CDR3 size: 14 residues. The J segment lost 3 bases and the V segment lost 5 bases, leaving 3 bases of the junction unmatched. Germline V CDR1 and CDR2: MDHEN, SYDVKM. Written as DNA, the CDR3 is TGTGCCAGCAGTCCACAGGGGGACAATCAGCCCCAGCATTTT. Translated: CASSPQGDNQPQHF.

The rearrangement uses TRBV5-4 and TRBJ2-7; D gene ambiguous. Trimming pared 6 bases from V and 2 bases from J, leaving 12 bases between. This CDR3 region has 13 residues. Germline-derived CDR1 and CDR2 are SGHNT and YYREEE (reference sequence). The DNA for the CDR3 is TGTGCCAGCACCTCAACAGACACCTACGAGCAGTACTTC. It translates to CASTSTDTYEQYF.

In DNA, the CDR3 is TGTGCCAGTAGTATCCGCAGCGGGAGCCCGCAGTATTTT. It translates to CASSIRSGSPQYF. This chain uses TRBV19 with TRBJ2-3; TRBD2 aligns across 8 bases. The CDR3 contains 13 residues. V shed 3 bases, J shed 10 bases, and the junction held 6 bases outside the gene matches. From germline, CDR1 is LNHDA and CDR2 SQIVND (reference sequence).

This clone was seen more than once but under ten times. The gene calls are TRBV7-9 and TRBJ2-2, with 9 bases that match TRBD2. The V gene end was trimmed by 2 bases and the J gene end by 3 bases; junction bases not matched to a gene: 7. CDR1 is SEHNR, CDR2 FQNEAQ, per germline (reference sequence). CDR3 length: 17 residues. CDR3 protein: CASSLTRLAAYTGELFF. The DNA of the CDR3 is TGTGCCAGCAGCTTAACCAGACTAGCGGCCTACACCGGGGAGCTGTTTTTT. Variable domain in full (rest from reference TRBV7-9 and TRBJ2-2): DTGVSQNPRHKITKRGQNVTFRCDPISEHNRLYWYRQTLGQGPEFLTYFQNEAQLEKSRLLSDRFSAERPKGSFSTLEIQRTEQGDSAMYLCASSLTRLAAYTGELFFGEGSRLTVL.

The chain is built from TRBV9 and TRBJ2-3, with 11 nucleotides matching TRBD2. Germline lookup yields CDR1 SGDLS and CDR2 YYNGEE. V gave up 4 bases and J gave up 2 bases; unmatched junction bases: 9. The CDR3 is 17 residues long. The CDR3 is CASSPDLAGGNTDTQYF. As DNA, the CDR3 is TGTGCCAGCAGCCCCGATTTAGCGGGAGGGAACACAGATACGCAGTATTTT.

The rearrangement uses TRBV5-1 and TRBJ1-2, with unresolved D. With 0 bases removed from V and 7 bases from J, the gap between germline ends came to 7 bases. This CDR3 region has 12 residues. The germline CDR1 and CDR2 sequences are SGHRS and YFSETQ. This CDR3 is CASSLAQIGYTF. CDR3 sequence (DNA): TGCGCCAGCAGCTTGGCCCAGATTGGCTACACCTTC.

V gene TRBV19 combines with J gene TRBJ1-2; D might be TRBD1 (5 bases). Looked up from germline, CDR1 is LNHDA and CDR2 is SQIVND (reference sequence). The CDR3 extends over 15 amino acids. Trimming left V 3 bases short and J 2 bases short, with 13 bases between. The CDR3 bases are TGTGCCAGTAGTATTGTGGGGACGGAGAACTATGGCTACACCTTC. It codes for CASSIVGTENYGYTF. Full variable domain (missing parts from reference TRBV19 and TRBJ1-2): DGGITQSPKYLFRKEGQNVTLSCEQNLNHDAMYWYRQDPGQGLRLIYYSQIVNDFQKGDIAEGYSVSREKKESFPLTVTSAQKNPTAFYLCASSIVGTENYGYTFGSGTRLTVV.

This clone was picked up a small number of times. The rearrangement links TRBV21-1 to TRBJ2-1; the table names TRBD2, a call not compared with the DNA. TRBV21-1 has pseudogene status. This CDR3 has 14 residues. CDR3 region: CASSKVCSWNEQFF. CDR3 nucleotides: TGTGCCAGCAGCAAAGTCTGTAGTTGGAATGAGCAGTTCTTC.

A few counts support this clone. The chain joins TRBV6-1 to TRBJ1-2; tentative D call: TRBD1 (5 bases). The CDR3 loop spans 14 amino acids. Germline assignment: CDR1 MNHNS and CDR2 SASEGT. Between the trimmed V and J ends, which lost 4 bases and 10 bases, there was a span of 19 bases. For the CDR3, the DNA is TGTGCCAGCAGTGTGGGAGGGGAGAATCATGACTACACCTTC. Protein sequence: CASSVGGENHDYTF.

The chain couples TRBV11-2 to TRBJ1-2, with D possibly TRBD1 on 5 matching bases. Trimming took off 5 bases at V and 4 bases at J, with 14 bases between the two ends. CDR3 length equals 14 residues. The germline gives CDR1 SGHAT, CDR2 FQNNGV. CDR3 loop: CASSPSRDFYGYTF. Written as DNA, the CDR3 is TGTGCCAGCAGCCCCTCCCGGGACTTCTATGGCTACACCTTC.

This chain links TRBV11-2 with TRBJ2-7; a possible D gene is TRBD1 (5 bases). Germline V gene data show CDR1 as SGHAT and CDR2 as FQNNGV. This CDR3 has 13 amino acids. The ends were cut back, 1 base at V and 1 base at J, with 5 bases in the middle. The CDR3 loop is CASSLGQSYEQYF. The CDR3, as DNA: TGTGCCAGCAGCTTAGGACAGTCCTACGAGCAGTACTTC.

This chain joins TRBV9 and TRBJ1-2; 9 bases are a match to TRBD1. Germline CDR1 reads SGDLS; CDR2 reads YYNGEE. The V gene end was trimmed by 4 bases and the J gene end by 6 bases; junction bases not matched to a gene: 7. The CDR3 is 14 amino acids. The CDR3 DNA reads TGTGCCAGCAGCTCCATGACAGGGGGTGATGGCTACACCTTC. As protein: CASSSMTGGDGYTF.

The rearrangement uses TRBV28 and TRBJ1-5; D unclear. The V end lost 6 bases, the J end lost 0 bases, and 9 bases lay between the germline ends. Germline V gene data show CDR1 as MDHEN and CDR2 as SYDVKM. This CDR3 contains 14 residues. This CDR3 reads CASRTEYSNQPQHF. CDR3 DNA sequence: TGTGCCAGCAGAACAGAGTATAGCAATCAGCCCCAGCATTTT.

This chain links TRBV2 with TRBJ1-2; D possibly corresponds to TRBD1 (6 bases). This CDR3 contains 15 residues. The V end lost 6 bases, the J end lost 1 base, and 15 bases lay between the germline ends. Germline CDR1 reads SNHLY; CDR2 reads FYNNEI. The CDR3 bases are TGTGCCAGCAGGTTCCGGGACAACTTTAACTATGGCTACACCTTC. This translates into CASRFRDNFNYGYTF. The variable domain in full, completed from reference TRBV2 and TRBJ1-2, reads EPEVTQTPSHQVTQMGQEVILRCVPISNHLYFYWYRQILGQKVEFLVSFYNNEISEKSEIFDDQFSVERPDGSNFTLKIRSTKLEDSAMYFCASRFRDNFNYGYTFGSGTRLTVV.

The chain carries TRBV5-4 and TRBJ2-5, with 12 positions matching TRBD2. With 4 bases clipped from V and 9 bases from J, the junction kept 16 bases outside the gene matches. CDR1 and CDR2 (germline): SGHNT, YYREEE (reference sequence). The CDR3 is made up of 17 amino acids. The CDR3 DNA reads TGTGCCAGCAGCACAACCAGACTAGCGGGAGTCCACCGGGCCCAGTACTTC. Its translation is CASSTTRLAGVHRAQYF.

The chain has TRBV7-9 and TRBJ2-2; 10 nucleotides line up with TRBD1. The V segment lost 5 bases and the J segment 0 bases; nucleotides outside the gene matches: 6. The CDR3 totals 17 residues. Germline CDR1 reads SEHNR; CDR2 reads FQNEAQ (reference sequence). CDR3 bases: TGTGCCAGCAGCATCCCGACAGGGGGCCCGAACACCGGGGAGCTGTTTTTT. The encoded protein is CASSIPTGGPNTGELFF. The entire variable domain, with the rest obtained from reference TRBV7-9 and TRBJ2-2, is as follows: DTGVSQNPRHKITKRGQNVTFRCDPISEHNRLYWYRQTLGQGPEFLTYFQNEAQLEKSRLLSDRFSAERPKGSFSTLEIQRTEQGDSAMYLCASSIPTGGPNTGELFFGEGSRLTVL.